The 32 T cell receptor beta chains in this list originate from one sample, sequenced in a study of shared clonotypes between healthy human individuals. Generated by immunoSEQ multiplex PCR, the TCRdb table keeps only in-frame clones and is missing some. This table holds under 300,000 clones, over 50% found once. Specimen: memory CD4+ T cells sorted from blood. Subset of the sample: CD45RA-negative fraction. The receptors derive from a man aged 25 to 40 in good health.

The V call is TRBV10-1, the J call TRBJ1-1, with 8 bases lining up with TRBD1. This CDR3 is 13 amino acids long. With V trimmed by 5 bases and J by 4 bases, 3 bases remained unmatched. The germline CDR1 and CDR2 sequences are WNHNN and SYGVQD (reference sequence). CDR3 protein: CASSYDRGTEAFF. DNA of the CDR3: TGCGCCAGCAGTTATGACAGGGGCACTGAAGCTTTCTTT.

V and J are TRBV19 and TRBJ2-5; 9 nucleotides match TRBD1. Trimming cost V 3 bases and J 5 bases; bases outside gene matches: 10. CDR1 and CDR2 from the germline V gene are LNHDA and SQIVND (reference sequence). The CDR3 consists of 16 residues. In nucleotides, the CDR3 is TGTGCCAGTAGTATCGTCGGACAGGGGTTTGGGGAGACCCAGTACTTC. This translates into CASSIVGQGFGETQYF. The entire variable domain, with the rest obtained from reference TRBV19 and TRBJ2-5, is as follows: DGGITQSPKYLFRKEGQNVTLSCEQNLNHDAMYWYRQDPGQGLRLIYYSQIVNDFQKGDIAEGYSVSREKKESFPLTVTSAQKNPTAFYLCASSIVGQGFGETQYFGPGTRLLVL.

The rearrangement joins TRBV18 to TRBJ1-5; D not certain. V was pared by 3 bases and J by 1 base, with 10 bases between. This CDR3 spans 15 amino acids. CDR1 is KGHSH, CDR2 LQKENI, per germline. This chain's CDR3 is CASSPGSNSNQPQHF. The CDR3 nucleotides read TGTGCCAGCTCACCTGGGAGCAACAGCAATCAGCCCCAGCATTTT.

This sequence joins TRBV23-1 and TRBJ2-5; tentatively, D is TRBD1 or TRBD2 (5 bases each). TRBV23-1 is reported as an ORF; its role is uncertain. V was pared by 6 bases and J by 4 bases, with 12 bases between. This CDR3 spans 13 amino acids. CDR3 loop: CASRRGARETQYF. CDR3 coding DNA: TGCGCCAGCAGACGAGGGGCGCGAGAGACCCAGTACTTC.

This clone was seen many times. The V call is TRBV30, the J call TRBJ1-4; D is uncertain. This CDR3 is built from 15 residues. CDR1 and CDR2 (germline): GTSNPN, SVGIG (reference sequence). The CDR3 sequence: CALVDVRKPNEKLFF. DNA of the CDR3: TGTGCGTTAGTGGATGTCAGGAAGCCTAATGAAAAACTGTTTTTT. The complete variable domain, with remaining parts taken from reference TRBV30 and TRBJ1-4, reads SQTIHQWPATLVQPVGSPLSLECTVEGTSNPNLYWYRQAAGRGLQLLFYSVGIGQISSEVPQNLSASRPQDRQFILSSKKLLLSDSGFYLCALVDVRKPNEKLFFGSGTQLSVL.

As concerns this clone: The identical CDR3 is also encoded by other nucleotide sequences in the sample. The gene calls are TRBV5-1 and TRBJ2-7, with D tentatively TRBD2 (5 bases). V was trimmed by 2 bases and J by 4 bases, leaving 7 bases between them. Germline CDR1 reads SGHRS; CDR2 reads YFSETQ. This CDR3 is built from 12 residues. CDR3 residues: CASSFSGYEQYF. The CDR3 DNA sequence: TGCGCCAGCAGCTTCTCGGGATACGAGCAGTACTTC.

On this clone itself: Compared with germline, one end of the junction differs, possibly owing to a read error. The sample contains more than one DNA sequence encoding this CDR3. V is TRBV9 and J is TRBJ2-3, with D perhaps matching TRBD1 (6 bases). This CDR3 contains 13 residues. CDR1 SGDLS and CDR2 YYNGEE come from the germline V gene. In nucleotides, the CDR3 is TGTGCCAGCAGCGTAGCAGGGGCAGATACGCAATATTTT. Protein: CASSVAGADTQYF.

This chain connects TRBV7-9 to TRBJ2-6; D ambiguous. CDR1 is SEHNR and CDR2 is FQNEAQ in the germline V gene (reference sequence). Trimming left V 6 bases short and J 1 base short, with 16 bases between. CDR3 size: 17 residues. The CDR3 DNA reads TGTGCCAGCAGTCACTTGGGGATCCCATCTGGGGCCAACGTCCTGACTTTC. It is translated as CASSHLGIPSGANVLTF.

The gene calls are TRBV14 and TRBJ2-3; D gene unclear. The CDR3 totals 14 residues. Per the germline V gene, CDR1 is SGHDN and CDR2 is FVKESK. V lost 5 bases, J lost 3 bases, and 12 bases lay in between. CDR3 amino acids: CASSALGVTDTQYF. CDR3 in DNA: TGTGCCAGCAGCGCTTTGGGCGTAACAGATACGCAGTATTTT.

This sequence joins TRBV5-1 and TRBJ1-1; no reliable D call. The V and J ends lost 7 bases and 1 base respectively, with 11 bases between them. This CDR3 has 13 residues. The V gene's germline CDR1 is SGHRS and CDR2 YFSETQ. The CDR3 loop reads CASSEHPNTEAFF. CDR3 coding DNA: TGCGCCAGCTCGGAACACCCGAACACTGAAGCTTTCTTT.

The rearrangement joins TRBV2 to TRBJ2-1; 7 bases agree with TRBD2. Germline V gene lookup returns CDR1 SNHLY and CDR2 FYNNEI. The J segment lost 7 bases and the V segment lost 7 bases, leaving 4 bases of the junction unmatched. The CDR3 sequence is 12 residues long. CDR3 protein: CASKLASNEQFF. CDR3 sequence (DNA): TGTGCCAGCAAACTAGCGTCTAATGAGCAGTTCTTC.

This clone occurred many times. The CDR3 sequence is CASGDGALNTEAFF. Here the CDR3 DNA reads TGTGCCAGCGGCGACGGGGCATTGAACACTGAAGCTTTCTTT. The chain employs TRBV28 and TRBJ1-1, with D perhaps matching TRBD1 (5 bases). Trimming shortened V by 8 bases and J by 0 bases, and 13 bases separated the two germline ends. Germline CDR1 is MDHEN and CDR2 is SYDVKM. The CDR3 extends over 14 amino acids.

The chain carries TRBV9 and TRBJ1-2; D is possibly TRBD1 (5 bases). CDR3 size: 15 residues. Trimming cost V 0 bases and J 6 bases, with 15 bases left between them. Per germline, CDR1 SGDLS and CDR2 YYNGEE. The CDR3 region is CASSVDLGARNGYTF. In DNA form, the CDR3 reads TGTGCCAGCAGCGTAGATCTAGGGGCGCGGAATGGCTACACCTTC.

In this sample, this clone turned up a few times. CDR3 region: CASSLDWGLGNTIYF. The CDR3 DNA reads TGCGCCAGCAGCTTGGACTGGGGCCTAGGAAACACCATATATTTT. The chain recombines TRBV5-1 with TRBJ1-3, with D perhaps matching TRBD1 (5 bases). CDR1 and CDR2 from the germline V gene are SGHRS and YFSETQ. Trimming cost V 0 bases and J 4 bases, with 11 bases left between them. The CDR3 length is 15 residues. Full variable domain (missing parts from reference TRBV5-1 and TRBJ1-3): KAGVTQTPRYLIKTRGQQVTLSCSPISGHRSVSWYQQTPGQGLQFLFEYFSETQRNKGNFPGRFSGRQFSNSRSEMNVSTLELGDSALYLCASSLDWGLGNTIYFGEGSWLTVV.

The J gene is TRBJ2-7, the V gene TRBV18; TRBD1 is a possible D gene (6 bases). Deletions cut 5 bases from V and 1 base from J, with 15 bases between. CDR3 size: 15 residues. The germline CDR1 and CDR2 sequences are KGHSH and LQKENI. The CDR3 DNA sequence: TGTGCCAGCTCAAACAGGGTTCTTCCTTCCTACGAGCAGTACTTC. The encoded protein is CASSNRVLPSYEQYF.

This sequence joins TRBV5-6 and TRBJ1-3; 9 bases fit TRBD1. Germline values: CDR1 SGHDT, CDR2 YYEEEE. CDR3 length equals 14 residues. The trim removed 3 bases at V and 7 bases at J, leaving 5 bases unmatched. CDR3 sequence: CASSWGQGGNTIYF. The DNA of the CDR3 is TGTGCCAGCAGCTGGGGACAGGGTGGGAACACCATATATTTT.

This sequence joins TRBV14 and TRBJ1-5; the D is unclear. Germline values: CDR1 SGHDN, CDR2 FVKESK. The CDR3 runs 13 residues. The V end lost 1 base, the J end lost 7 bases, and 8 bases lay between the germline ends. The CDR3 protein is CASSQGLEQPQHF. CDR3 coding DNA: TGTGCCAGCAGCCAAGGCTTGGAGCAGCCCCAGCATTTT. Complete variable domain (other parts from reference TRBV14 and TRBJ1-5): EAGVTQFPSHSVIEKGQTVTLRCDPISGHDNLYWYRRVMGKEIKFLLHFVKESKQDESGMPNNRFLAERTGGTYSTLKVQPAELEDSGVYFCASSQGLEQPQHFGDGTRLSIL.

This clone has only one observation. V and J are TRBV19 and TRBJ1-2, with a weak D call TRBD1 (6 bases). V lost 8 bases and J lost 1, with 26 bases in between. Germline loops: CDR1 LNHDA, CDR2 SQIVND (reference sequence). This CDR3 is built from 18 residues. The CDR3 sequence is CASYREHGASRGNYGYTF. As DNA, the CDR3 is TGTGCCAGTTACAGGGAGCACGGGGCATCCCGGGGTAACTATGGCTACACCTTC.

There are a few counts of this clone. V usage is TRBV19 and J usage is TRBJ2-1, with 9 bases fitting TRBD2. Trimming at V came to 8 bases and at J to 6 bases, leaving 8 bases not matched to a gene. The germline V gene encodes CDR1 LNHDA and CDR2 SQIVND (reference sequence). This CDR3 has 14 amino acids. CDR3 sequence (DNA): TGTGCCAGTCAGAGGGGACTAGCTCCCAATGAGCAGTTCTTC. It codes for CASQRGLAPNEQFF.

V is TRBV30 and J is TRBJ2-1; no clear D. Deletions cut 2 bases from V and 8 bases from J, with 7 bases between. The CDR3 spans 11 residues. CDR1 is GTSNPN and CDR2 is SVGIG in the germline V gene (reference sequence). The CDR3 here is CAWSLLYEQFF. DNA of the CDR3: TGTGCCTGGAGTCTACTATATGAGCAGTTCTTC.

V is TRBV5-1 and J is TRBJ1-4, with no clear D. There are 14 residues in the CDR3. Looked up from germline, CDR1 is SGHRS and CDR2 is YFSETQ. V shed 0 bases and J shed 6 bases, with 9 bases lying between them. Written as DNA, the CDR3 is TGCGCCAGCAGCTTGGGCGACGCGGATGAAAAACTGTTTTTT. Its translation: CASSLGDADEKLFF.

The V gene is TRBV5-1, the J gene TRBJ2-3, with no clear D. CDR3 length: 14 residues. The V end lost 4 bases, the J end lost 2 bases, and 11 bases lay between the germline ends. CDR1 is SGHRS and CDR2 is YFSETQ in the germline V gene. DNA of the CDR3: TGCGCCAGCAGCATTCCGAGCCCCACAGATACGCAGTATTTT. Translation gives CASSIPSPTDTQYF.

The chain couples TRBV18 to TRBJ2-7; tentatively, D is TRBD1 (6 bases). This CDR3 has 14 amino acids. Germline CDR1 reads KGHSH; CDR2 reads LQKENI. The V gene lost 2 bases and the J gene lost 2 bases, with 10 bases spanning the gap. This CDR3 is CASSPRRGTYEQYF. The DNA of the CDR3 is TGTGCCAGCTCACCAAGAAGGGGGACCTACGAGCAGTACTTC.

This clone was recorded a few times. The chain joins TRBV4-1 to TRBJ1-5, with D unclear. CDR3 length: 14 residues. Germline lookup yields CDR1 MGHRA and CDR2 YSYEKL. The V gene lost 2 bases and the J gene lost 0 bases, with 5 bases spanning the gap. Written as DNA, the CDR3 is TGCGCCAGCAGCCAACAACATAGCAATCAGCCCCAGCATTTT. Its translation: CASSQQHSNQPQHF.

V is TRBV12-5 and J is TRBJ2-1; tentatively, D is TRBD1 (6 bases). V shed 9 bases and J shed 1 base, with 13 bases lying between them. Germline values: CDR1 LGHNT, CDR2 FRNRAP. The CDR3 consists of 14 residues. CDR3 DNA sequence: TGTGCTAGGGATGACAGGATTTCCTACAATGAGCAGTTCTTC. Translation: CARDDRISYNEQFF.

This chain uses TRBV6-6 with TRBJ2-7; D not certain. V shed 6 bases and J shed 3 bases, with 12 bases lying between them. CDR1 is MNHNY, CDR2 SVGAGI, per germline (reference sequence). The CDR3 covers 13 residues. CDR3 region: CASSQASYYEQYF. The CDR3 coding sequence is TGTGCCAGCAGCCAAGCCAGTTACTACGAGCAGTACTTC.

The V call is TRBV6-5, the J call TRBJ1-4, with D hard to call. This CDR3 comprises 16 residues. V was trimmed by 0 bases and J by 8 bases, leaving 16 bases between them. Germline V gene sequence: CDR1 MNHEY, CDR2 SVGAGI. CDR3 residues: CASSYSYMKSKEKLFF. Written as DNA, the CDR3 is TGTGCCAGCAGTTACTCGTATATGAAAAGCAAAGAAAAACTGTTTTTT.

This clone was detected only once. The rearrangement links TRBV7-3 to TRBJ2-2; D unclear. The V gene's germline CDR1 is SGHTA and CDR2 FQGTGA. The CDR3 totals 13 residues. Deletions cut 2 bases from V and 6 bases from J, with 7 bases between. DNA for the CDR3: TGTGCCAGCAGCTTATATGGGGCCGGGGAGCTGTTTTTT. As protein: CASSLYGAGELFF. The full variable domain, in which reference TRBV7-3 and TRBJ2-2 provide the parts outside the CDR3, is GAGVSQTPSNKVTEKGKYVELRCDPISGHTALYWYRQSLGQGPEFLIYFQGTGAADDSGLPNDRFFAVRPEGSVSTLKIQRTERGDSAVYLCASSLYGAGELFFGEGSRLTVL.

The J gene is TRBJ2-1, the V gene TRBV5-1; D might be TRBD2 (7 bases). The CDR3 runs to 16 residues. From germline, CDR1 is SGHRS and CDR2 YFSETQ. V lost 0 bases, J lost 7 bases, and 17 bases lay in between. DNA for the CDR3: TGCGCCAGCAGCTTGGCGTTGCGGGGGCCCGAAAATGAGCAGTTCTTC. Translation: CASSLALRGPENEQFF.

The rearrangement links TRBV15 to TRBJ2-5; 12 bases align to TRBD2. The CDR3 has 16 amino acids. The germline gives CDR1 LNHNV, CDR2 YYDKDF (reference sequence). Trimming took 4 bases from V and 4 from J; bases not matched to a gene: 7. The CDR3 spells CATSIPSGRAGETQYF. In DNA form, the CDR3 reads TGTGCCACCAGCATCCCTAGCGGGAGGGCAGGAGAGACCCAGTACTTC.

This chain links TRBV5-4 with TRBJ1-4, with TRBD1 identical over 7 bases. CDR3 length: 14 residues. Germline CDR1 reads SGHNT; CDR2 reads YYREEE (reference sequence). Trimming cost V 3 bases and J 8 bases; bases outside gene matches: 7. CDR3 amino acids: CASSWGQSQEKLFF. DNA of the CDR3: TGTGCCAGCAGCTGGGGACAGTCTCAAGAAAAACTGTTTTTT.

The CDR3 region has the DNA TGTGCCAGCAGTGAAGGGAACAGGGGCCAAGTCGAGCATTTT. Its translation: CASSEGNRGQVEHF. This chain joins TRBV6-1 and TRBJ1-5, with 7 bases aligning to TRBD1. This CDR3 spans 14 amino acids. J was trimmed by 14 bases and V by 1 base; bases with no gene match: 11. CDR1 and CDR2 (germline): MNHNS, SASEGT.